This record looks at one TCR beta chain sequence and its context. These data come from a study of human T cells and chemical hapten exposure. Regarding time point: patch test 3, about 24 weeks after DPC sensitization. Treatment given: therapeutic diphenylcyclopropenone sensitization with weekly scalp DPC. Extraction of total RNA was performed on unfractionated whole blood. TCRdb processed the RACE reads anew with MiXCR; each CDR3 protein has one entry. Of roughly 40,000 distinct CDR3 sequences in the sample, about 13% were seen once. V was cut by 5 bases and J by 1 base, with 20 bases left in between. Germline-derived CDR1 and CDR2 are SQVTM and ANQGSEA. CDR3 length: 16 amino acids.

The sequencing here drew on whole blood, taken in connection with sensitization to the hapten diphenylcyclopropenone (DPC). The source is a woman between 35 and 50 years old with alopecia areata. Some clones in this sample may be carry-over from other donors' samples. The chain has TRBV29-1 and TRBJ1-1, with no clear D. CDR3 sequence: CSVRGSEGLGNTEAFF. As DNA, the CDR3 is TGCAGCGTTCGTGGTTCGGAAGGGCTTGGGAACACTGAAGCTTTCTTT. Supplemented by reference TRBV29-1 and TRBJ1-1, the full variable domain reads SAVISQKPSRDICQRGTSLTIQCQVDSQVTMMFWYRQQPGQSLTLIATANQGSEATYESGFVIDKFPISRPNLTFSTLTVSNMSPEDSSIYLCSVRGSEGLGNTEAFFGQGTRLTVV.